This T cell receptor beta chain was obtained from a study of T-cell reconstitution after alpha-beta-depleted transplantation in children. Preparation of the TCRbeta library involved a method that used unique molecular identifiers. TCRdb re-called the PCR reads through MiXCR, storing one row per CDR3 protein. The table shows 200,000 to 300,000 distinct CDR3 sequences, with 12% occurring only once. V was shortened by 1 base and J by 2 bases, with 12 bases between the two germline ends. The germline V gene encodes CDR1 SQVTM and CDR2 ANQGSEA. This CDR3 spans 15 amino acids. The V call is TRBV29-1, the J call TRBJ2-4, with D unresolved. This TCR was recovered from a human donor who donated a stem cell graft to a child with acute lymphoblastic leukemia. The source material was PBMCs from the stem cell graft donor, sampled from the stem cell graft. In nucleotides, the CDR3 is TGCAGCGTTGAAGGGCTGGATAGTTCCAAAAACATTCAGTACTTC. Its translation: CSVEGLDSSKNIQYF.